The entry below describes one T cell receptor beta chain. No antigen is known for it. No quality values exist for individual bases; no much larger clone is one base distant. These data are taken from a study of control samples from healthy donors and cancer patients (dated by TCRdb to 2020 to 2022). CDR1 and CDR2 are drawn from the germline V gene: SGHRS, YFSETQ. The junction carries 11 bases between V and J, which are trimmed by 3 bases and 3 bases respectively. The CDR3 goes from the cysteine to the phenylalanine over 14 residues. Solely the CDR3 DNA is kept, with 42 bases framed from the first base. The receptor library was made with the immunoSEQ multiplex PCR assay. As stored in TCRdb, this immuneACCESS dataset retains in-frame rearrangements with V and J assigned. A fraction of the clones does not appear; measured against another copy, unresolved V genes explain less than half of the discrepancy, and the remainder lacks a known reason. The sample table lists about 100,000 clones, around 85% of them with a count of one. Approximately 19% of the sample lies in the top ten.

The specimen sequenced was blood. The sequence links TRBV5-1 to TRBJ2-3, with the D gene too uncertain to name. The TCR originated in a man aged 25 to 45 in good health. The sequence in DNA is TGCGCCAGCAGCTCGTGGGTAGCAACAGATACGCAGTATTTT. This codes for CASSSWVATDTQYF.